This TCR beta chain was retrieved from a study of blood T cell repertoires in COVID-19. Whole-study context: COVID-19 samples, acute and convalescent, were from the United States, Italy and Spain. In each case, the material was cDNA or gDNA derived from T cells, B-cell-depleted T cells, or PBMCs.

In the original processing: Counts of nucleated cells, estimated from reference gene primer amplification, were obtained. Profiling relied on immunoSEQ multiplex PCR, and the TCRdb table lists in-frame clones only, not all of them. The V and J calls and clone size were taken over from that table, and D and trimming were inferred from the DNA. Of more than 50,000 clones listed, roughly 90% are singletons. This clonotype was sampled from a man older than 75 with acute or convalescent COVID-19. The sample comprised peripheral blood.

The CDR3 sequence is CASRPTGVYGYTF. For the CDR3, the DNA is TGTGCCAGCAGACCTACAGGGGTCTATGGCTACACCTTC. The chain joins TRBV28 to TRBJ1-2; TRBD1 aligns across 7 bases. Trimming removed 6 bases from V and 4 bases from J; junction bases left unmatched: 5. The CDR3 totals 13 residues. Germline V CDR1 and CDR2: MDHEN, SYDVKM.